This is a list of T cell receptor beta chains from one sample in a study of T cells in localized non-small cell lung cancer. Repertoires were generated with immunoSEQ multiplex PCR, while TCRdb's copy carries only in-frame clones and drops some. Of approximately 88,000 clones listed, more than 75% are singletons. Material: PBMCs, obtained before any cancer treatment. These receptors all come from a woman between 35 and 75 years old with stage II squamous cell lung carcinoma. Both conserved end residues are part of each CDR3. D genes are given only for firm matches. Clone size, where shown, is once, few, many, or a class for clones that have expanded.

V gene,clone size,J gene,D gene,CDR3 DNA,CDR3 protein
TRBV6-1,-,TRBJ1-5,-,TGTGCCAGCAACCTATGGCCTCAGCCCCAGCATTTT,CASNLWPQPQHF
TRBV27,-,TRBJ1-5,-,TGTGCCAGCAGTCCGAGGGGCAGGGGTAGCAATCAGCCCCAGCATTTT,CASSPRGRGSNQPQHF
TRBV5-1,-,TRBJ2-3,-,TGCGCCAGCAGCACCCCAGGGTTACAAGATACGCAGTATTTT,CASSTPGLQDTQYF
TRBV6-1,-,TRBJ2-1,-,TGTGCCAGCAAATTGGGGGGCTTAAGTGGTAATGAGCAGTTCTTC,CASKLGGLSGNEQFF
TRBV28,-,TRBJ1-5,-,TGTGCCAGCACCATCACAGGGCTGGGTCAGCCCCAGCATTTT,CASTITGLGQPQHF
TRBV28,-,TRBJ1-2,-,TGTGCCAGCAGGCCGACCGAAAGGAAAAACTATGGCTACACCTTC,CASRPTERKNYGYTF
TRBV27,-,TRBJ1-2,-,TGTGCCAGCAGTTCTCTAAGCGTGGGACAACGTGGCTACACCTTC,CASSSLSVGQRGYTF
TRBV4-1,-,TRBJ2-7,-,TGCGCCAGCAATCCATCTGACCACCCGAGGAGCGAGCAGTACTTC,CASNPSDHPRSEQYF
TRBV5-6,-,TRBJ2-3,-,TGTGCCAGCAGCGCCACAGATACGCAGTATTTT,CASSATDTQYF
TRBV4-2,-,TRBJ1-1,-,TGTGCCAGCAGCCAAGGGGGGAGGAGCACTGAAGCTTTCTTT,CASSQGGRSTEAFF
TRBV5-1,once,TRBJ2-7,-,TGCGCCAGCACCTTCGGACAGAACCCTTCCTACGAGCAGTACTTC,CASTFGQNPSYEQYF
TRBV10-3,-,TRBJ2-5,-,TGTGCCATCAGTGGGGGCGGAGAAGAGACCCAGTACTTC,CAISGGGEETQYF
TRBV7-9,-,TRBJ1-4,-,TGTGCCAGCAGCTTGGGTGGTTTGGAAAAACTGTTTTTT,CASSLGGLEKLFF
TRBV11-2,-,TRBJ2-1,-,TGTGCCAGCAGCCCCCTCAGGTCGGGCTACAATGAGCAGTTCTTC,CASSPLRSGYNEQFF
TRBV28,-,TRBJ2-1,-,TGTGCCAGCAGAACGAACGATGAGCAGTTCTTC,CASRTNDEQFF
TRBV6-1,-,TRBJ2-1,-,TGTGCCAGCACAGGGTGGGTCAATGAGCAGTTCTTC,CASTGWVNEQFF
TRBV18,-,TRBJ2-2,-,TGTGCCAGCTCACCTCTCCCGCCTTTCACCGGGGAGCTGTTTTTT,CASSPLPPFTGELFF
TRBV30,-,TRBJ2-7,-,TGTGCCTGGAGTAGGGGCTACAAATCCTACGAGCAGTACTTC,CAWSRGYKSYEQYF
TRBV28,-,TRBJ1-5,-,TGTGCAACCCGGGACTCCGGCCCGAATCAGCCCCAGCATTTT,CATRDSGPNQPQHF